The 8 T cell receptor beta chains presented below share a single source sample, sequenced in a study of T-cell memory formation after mild COVID-19. TCRdb ran MiXCR on the 5' RACE reads and lists one entry per CDR3 protein. The sample consists of about 450,000 distinct CDR3 sequences, more than 20% of them appearing once. Sequencing used PBMCs or a T cell subset sorted from them (not recorded which). The receptors were sampled from an adult woman who had mild COVID-19 (a few samples of this study predate the infection). Cell type and time point are not known.

This clonotype was recorded at least ten times. The chain uses TRBV29-1 and TRBJ2-1; 10 nucleotides line up with TRBD1. CDR1 is SQVTM, CDR2 ANQGSEA, per germline. The junction had 10 bases not matched to a gene; V was cut back by 7 bases and J by 4 bases. This CDR3 region has 15 residues. The CDR3 protein is CSAGPPDRGYNEQFF. The CDR3 DNA sequence: TGCAGCGCCGGACCGCCGGACAGGGGGTACAATGAGCAGTTCTTC.

The genes are TRBV25-1 and TRBJ2-2; D remains unclear. Trimming removed 3 bases from V and 6 bases from J, with 8 bases in between. Per germline, CDR1 MGHDK and CDR2 SYGVNS. This CDR3 region has 13 residues. CDR3 DNA sequence: TGTGCCAGCAGTGATGTGGGTTCCGGGGAGCTGTTTTTT. Encoded protein: CASSDVGSGELFF.

This clonotype was seen more than once but under ten times. V is TRBV20-1 and J is TRBJ2-1; either TRBD1 or TRBD2 may supply D (6 bases each). From germline, CDR1 is DFQATT and CDR2 SNEGSKA (reference sequence). V was clipped by 3 bases and J by 5 bases, with 11 bases between them. The CDR3 consists of 13 residues. CDR3 in amino acids: CSASTGANNEQFF. CDR3 nucleotide sequence: TGCAGTGCTAGTACGGGGGCCAACAATGAGCAGTTCTTC.

This clonotype was observed once. V usage is TRBV6-1 and J usage is TRBJ1-2; no definite D call. CDR3 length: 12 amino acids. V was cut by 4 bases and J by 4 bases, with 7 bases left in between. The germline CDR1 and CDR2 sequences are MNHNS and SASEGT. CDR3 amino acids: CASSVERYGYTF. CDR3 sequence (DNA): TGTGCCAGCAGTGTCGAGCGCTATGGCTACACCTTC.

This clonotype was recorded a few times. The V and J genes are TRBV5-1 and TRBJ1-2; D is undetermined. CDR1 is SGHRS and CDR2 is YFSETQ in the germline V gene. V shed 4 bases and J shed 0 bases, with 10 bases lying between them. The CDR3 has 14 residues. The CDR3 region has the DNA TGCGCCAGCAGCGGGTCAGACGCTAACTATGGCTACACCTTC. Translated: CASSGSDANYGYTF.

This clonotype was seen only a few times. The chain is built from TRBV20-1 and TRBJ1-2, with D perhaps matching TRBD1 (5 bases). V shed 5 bases and J shed 0 bases, with 13 bases lying between them. Germline values: CDR1 DFQATT, CDR2 SNEGSKA (reference sequence). This CDR3 is 14 amino acids long. The CDR3 sequence is CSAPEGNANYGYTF. In nucleotides, the CDR3 is TGCAGTGCTCCCGAGGGGAACGCTAACTATGGCTACACCTTC.

This chain uses TRBV11-2 with TRBJ2-7; TRBD2 matches 11 bases. The J segment lost 4 bases and the V segment lost 5 bases, leaving 7 bases of the junction unmatched. In germline, CDR1 is SGHAT, CDR2 FQNNGV. The CDR3 is made up of 15 amino acids. The CDR3 bases are TGTGCCAGCAGCCCCTCACTAGCGGGGGTATACGAGCAGTACTTC. Translation gives CASSPSLAGVYEQYF. Looking up the rest from reference TRBV11-2 and TRBJ2-7 gives the full variable domain: EAGVAQSPRYKIIEKRQSVAFWCNPISGHATLYWYQQILGQGPKLLIQFQNNGVVDDSQLPKDRFSAERLKGVDSTLKIQPAKLEDSAVYLCASSPSLAGVYEQYFGPGTRLTVT.

The chain uses TRBV5-1 and TRBJ2-7; TRBD1 might be the D (5 bases). The CDR3 runs 14 residues. Trimming shortened V by 4 bases and J by 2 bases, and 13 bases separated the two germline ends. Germline-derived CDR1 and CDR2 are SGHRS and YFSETQ. The CDR3 sequence: CASSPRVPPYEQYF. In DNA form, the CDR3 reads TGCGCCAGCAGCCCCAGGGTTCCTCCCTACGAGCAGTACTTC. The full variable domain, completed using reference TRBV5-1 and TRBJ2-7, is KAGVTQTPRYLIKTRGQQVTLSCSPISGHRSVSWYQQTPGQGLQFLFEYFSETQRNKGNFPGRFSGRQFSNSRSEMNVSTLELGDSALYLCASSPRVPPYEQYFGPGTRLTVT.